A selection of T cell receptor beta chains follows, all from one sample in a study of shared clonotypes between healthy human individuals. Clones were sequenced by immunoSEQ multiplex PCR, and TCRdb holds only the in-frame ones, with some missing. This sample has some 2.1 million clones; approximately 92% occur once, and the top ten carry more than 1.5%. The specimen was naive CD8+ T cells from PBMCs. The receptor source for this set is a man aged 18 to 30 in good health. Some clones in this sample may be carry-over from other donors' samples. The CDR3 runs from the conserved cysteine through the conserved F or W. A D gene is named only where the DNA matches it firmly. For some rows the clone size is stated as once, few or many, or as a class when expanded; others skip it.

v_gene: TRBV27
len: 16
abundance: .
j_gene: TRBJ2-2
d_gene: TRBD2
CDR3nt: TGTGCCAGCAGTTTCAGGGAACTAGCGGGGACCGGGGAGCTGTTTTTT
CDR3aa: CASSFRELAGTGELFF

v_gene: TRBV27
len: 13
abundance: .
j_gene: TRBJ2-1
d_gene: .
CDR3nt: TGTGCCACATCCTGGACTAACTACAATGAGCAGTTCTTC
CDR3aa: CATSWTNYNEQFF

v_gene: TRBV7-9
len: 12
abundance: .
j_gene: TRBJ2-2
d_gene: TRBD2
CDR3nt: TGTGCCAGCGCGGGGGGCAACGGGGAGCTGTTTTTT
CDR3aa: CASAGGNGELFF

v_gene: TRBV6-6
len: 16
abundance: once
j_gene: TRBJ2-3
d_gene: TRBD2
CDR3nt: TGTGCCAGCAGCCCACACGGGGGGGGAGACACAGATACGCAGTATTTT
CDR3aa: CASSPHGGGDTDTQYF

v_gene: TRBV9
len: 17
abundance: .
j_gene: TRBJ2-2
d_gene: .
CDR3nt: TGTGCCAGCAGCGTCAGACGGGACGATTCGAACACCGGGGAGCTGTTTTTT
CDR3aa: CASSVRRDDSNTGELFF

v_gene: TRBV30
len: 15
abundance: .
j_gene: TRBJ1-1
d_gene: .
CDR3nt: TGTGCCTGGAGTGTACCAACAGGGCTAAACACTGAAGCTTTCTTT
CDR3aa: CAWSVPTGLNTEAFF

v_gene: TRBV7-3
len: 14
abundance: .
j_gene: TRBJ2-1
d_gene: .
CDR3nt: TGTGCCAGCAGCTTACAGGGTGTGACGAATGAGCAGTTCTTC
CDR3aa: CASSLQGVTNEQFF

v_gene: TRBV7-2
len: 17
abundance: .
j_gene: TRBJ2-6
d_gene: .
CDR3nt: TGTGCCAGCAGCTCCCGGGACGGATTATCTGGGGCCAACGTCCTGACTTTC
CDR3aa: CASSSRDGLSGANVLTF

v_gene: TRBV27
len: 14
abundance: .
j_gene: TRBJ2-7
d_gene: .
CDR3nt: TGTGCCAGCAGTTTATCGCCTGGGCCCTACGAGCAGTACTTC
CDR3aa: CASSLSPGPYEQYF

v_gene: TRBV9
len: 15
abundance: .
j_gene: TRBJ2-1
d_gene: TRBD1
CDR3nt: TGTGCCAGCAGCCAGGGTCGCCCATCAGGGGGTGAGCAGTTCTTC
CDR3aa: CASSQGRPSGGEQFF

v_gene: TRBV18
len: 18
abundance: once
j_gene: TRBJ2-2
d_gene: TRBD1
CDR3nt: TGTGCCAGCTCGAGGGACAGAGCTTTCCTTCCGAACACCGGGGAGCTGTTTTTT
CDR3aa: CASSRDRAFLPNTGELFF

v_gene: TRBV29-1
len: 13
abundance: .
j_gene: TRBJ1-1
d_gene: .
CDR3nt: TGCAGCGGCTTCTCGGACAGGAACACTGAAGCTTTCTTT
CDR3aa: CSGFSDRNTEAFF

v_gene: TRBV4-1
len: 14
abundance: .
j_gene: TRBJ2-5
d_gene: .
CDR3nt: TGCGCCAGCAGCCAAGACGGCCGCCAAGAGACCCAGTACTTC
CDR3aa: CASSQDGRQETQYF

v_gene: TRBV7-7
len: 17
abundance: .
j_gene: TRBJ2-2
d_gene: .
CDR3nt: TGTGCCAGCAGCCTCGATGCGGGGAAGGCGAACACCGGGGAGCTGTTTTTT
CDR3aa: CASSLDAGKANTGELFF

v_gene: TRBV27
len: 14
abundance: .
j_gene: TRBJ2-1
d_gene: TRBD2
CDR3nt: TGTGCCAGCAAACTAGCGGGAGATGGCAATGAGCAGTTCTTC
CDR3aa: CASKLAGDGNEQFF

v_gene: TRBV13
len: 15
abundance: .
j_gene: TRBJ2-7
d_gene: TRBD1
CDR3nt: TGTGCCAGCAGCGCCCTGGGACAGGGGGTCGACGAGCAGTACTTC
CDR3aa: CASSALGQGVDEQYF

v_gene: TRBV27
len: 14
abundance: .
j_gene: TRBJ2-7
d_gene: .
CDR3nt: TGTGCCAGCAGGCCCGCACCCAGGACGGACGAGCAGTACTTC
CDR3aa: CASRPAPRTDEQYF

v_gene: TRBV16
len: 14
abundance: .
j_gene: TRBJ1-4
d_gene: .
CDR3nt: TGTGCCAGCAGCCGAGGGCCAACTAATGAAAAACTGTTTTTT
CDR3aa: CASSRGPTNEKLFF

v_gene: TRBV7-2
len: 16
abundance: .
j_gene: TRBJ2-7
d_gene: .
CDR3nt: TGTGCCAGCAGCTGGGGAACGGGCATTTATGGGAGCGAGCAGTACTTC
CDR3aa: CASSWGTGIYGSEQYF

v_gene: TRBV27
len: 17
abundance: .
j_gene: TRBJ2-1
d_gene: TRBD2
CDR3nt: TGTGCCAGCAGAATCCGGGTCAGCGGGAGCTCCTACAATGAGCAGTTCTTC
CDR3aa: CASRIRVSGSSYNEQFF

v_gene: TRBV5-8
len: 13
abundance: .
j_gene: TRBJ1-1
d_gene: .
CDR3nt: TGTGCCAGCAGCCTAGACCCCAACACTGAAGCTTTCTTT
CDR3aa: CASSLDPNTEAFF

v_gene: TRBV4-3
len: 15
abundance: .
j_gene: TRBJ1-2
d_gene: TRBD1
CDR3nt: TGCGCCAGCACCCCCAACAGGGGAGTTTACTATGGCTACACCTTC
CDR3aa: CASTPNRGVYYGYTF

v_gene: TRBV7-9
len: 14
abundance: .
j_gene: TRBJ1-3
d_gene: .
CDR3nt: TGTGCCAGCAGCTTCACGGAAACTGGAAACACCATATATTTT
CDR3aa: CASSFTETGNTIYF

v_gene: TRBV14
len: 16
abundance: .
j_gene: TRBJ2-5
d_gene: .
CDR3nt: TGTGCCAGCAGCCAAGATTTTCAGGCCACAGTGGAGACCCAGTACTTC
CDR3aa: CASSQDFQATVETQYF

v_gene: TRBV9
len: 16
abundance: .
j_gene: TRBJ2-3
d_gene: TRBD2
CDR3nt: TGTGCCAGCAGCGCGGAAGCGGGAGCGGGGATGAATACGCAGTATTTT
CDR3aa: CASSAEAGAGMNTQYF

v_gene: TRBV27
len: 13
abundance: .
j_gene: TRBJ2-5
d_gene: .
CDR3nt: TGTGCCAGCAGTTTACTGGGTCAGGAGACCCAGTACTTC
CDR3aa: CASSLLGQETQYF

v_gene: TRBV7-3
len: 12
abundance: .
j_gene: TRBJ1-4
d_gene: .
CDR3nt: TGTGTGAGCCTGGGGCAGCGGGAAAAACTGTTTTTT
CDR3aa: CVSLGQREKLFF

v_gene: TRBV7-9
len: 13
abundance: .
j_gene: TRBJ2-3
d_gene: .
CDR3nt: TGTGCCAGTCAAGTGGGGGGCACAGATACGCAGTATTTT
CDR3aa: CASQVGGTDTQYF

v_gene: TRBV7-3
len: 15
abundance: .
j_gene: TRBJ2-1
d_gene: TRBD2
CDR3nt: TGTGCCAGCAGCCACCCAGGAGCAGCGGGAAATGAGCAGTTCTTC
CDR3aa: CASSHPGAAGNEQFF

v_gene: TRBV13
len: 14
abundance: .
j_gene: TRBJ2-6
d_gene: .
CDR3nt: TGTGCCAGCAGCCTCCCCGGTGGGGCCAACGTCCTGACTTTC
CDR3aa: CASSLPGGANVLTF

v_gene: TRBV15
len: 15
abundance: .
j_gene: TRBJ2-5
d_gene: .
CDR3nt: TGTGCCACCAGCCCGAAGAGGGCAGGGACCGGGACCCAGTACTTC
CDR3aa: CATSPKRAGTGTQYF

v_gene: TRBV7-8
len: 19
abundance: .
j_gene: TRBJ2-5
d_gene: TRBD1
CDR3nt: TGTGCCAGCAGCTTAGAAAGAGCGGGGACAGGGGATTTCCGGGAGACCCAGTACTTC
CDR3aa: CASSLERAGTGDFRETQYF